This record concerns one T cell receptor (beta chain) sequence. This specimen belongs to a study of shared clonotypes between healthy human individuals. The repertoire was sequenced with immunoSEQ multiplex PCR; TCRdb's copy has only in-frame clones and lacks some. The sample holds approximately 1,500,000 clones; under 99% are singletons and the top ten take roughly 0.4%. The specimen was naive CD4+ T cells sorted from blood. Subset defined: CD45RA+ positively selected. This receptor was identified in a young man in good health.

Here the CDR3 DNA reads TGTGCCAGCAGCTCGATGGGAGTCCAAGAGACCCAGTACTTC. It translates to CASSSMGVQETQYF. The chain couples TRBV7-9 to TRBJ2-5; TRBD2 might be the D (5 bases). The CDR3 spans 14 residues. The germline gives CDR1 SEHNR, CDR2 FQNEAQ (reference sequence). Trimming took off 4 bases at V and 1 base at J, with 10 bases between the two ends.